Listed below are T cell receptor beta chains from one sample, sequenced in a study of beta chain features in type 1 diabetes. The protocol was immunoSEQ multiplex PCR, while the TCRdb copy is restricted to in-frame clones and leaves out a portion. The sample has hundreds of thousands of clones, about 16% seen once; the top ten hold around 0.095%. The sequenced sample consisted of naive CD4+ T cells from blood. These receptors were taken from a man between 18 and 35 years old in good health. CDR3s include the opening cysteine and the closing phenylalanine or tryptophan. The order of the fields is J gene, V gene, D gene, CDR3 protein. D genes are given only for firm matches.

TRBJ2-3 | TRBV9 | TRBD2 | CASSVGGSGTDTQYF
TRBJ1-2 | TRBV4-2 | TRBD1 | CASSPSGQGSPVYGYTF
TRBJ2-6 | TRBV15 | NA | CATSRDGVSGANVLTF
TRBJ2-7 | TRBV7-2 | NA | CASSLAVYHEQYF
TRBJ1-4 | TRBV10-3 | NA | CAISESAEKLFF
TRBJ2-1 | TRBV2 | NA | CASSSGADEQFF
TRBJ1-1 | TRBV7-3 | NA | CASSSDSWDTEAFF
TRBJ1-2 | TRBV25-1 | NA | CASKKTDGANYGYTF
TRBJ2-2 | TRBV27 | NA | CASSLDRGAGELFF
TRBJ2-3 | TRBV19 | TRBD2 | CASSTGVGGGPTDTQYF
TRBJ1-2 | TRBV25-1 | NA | CASSSLGDATNYGYTF
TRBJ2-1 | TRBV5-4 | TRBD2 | CASSGRGLAVSKGEQFF
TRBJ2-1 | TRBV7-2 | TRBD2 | CASSLKGWERDHNEQFF
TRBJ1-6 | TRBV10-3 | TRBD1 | CAISEAGQGANSPLHF
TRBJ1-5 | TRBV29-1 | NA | CSVRWGNQPQHF
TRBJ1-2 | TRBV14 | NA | CASSQEPSYGYTF
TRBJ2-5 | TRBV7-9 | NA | CASSKSYRGPRRQETQYF
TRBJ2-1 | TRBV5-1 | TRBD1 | CASSLETGEQFF
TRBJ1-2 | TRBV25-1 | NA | CASSEPGVQGGMSGYTF
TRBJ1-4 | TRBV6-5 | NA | CASSSGTAINEKLFF
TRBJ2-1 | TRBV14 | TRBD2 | CASSQASGSLLKNEQFF
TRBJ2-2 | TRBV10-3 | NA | CAISGQTNTGELFF
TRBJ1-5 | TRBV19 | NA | CASSIEQGDQPQHF
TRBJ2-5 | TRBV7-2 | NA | CASSLARRGATQYF
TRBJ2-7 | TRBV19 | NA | CASSFGLLYEQYF
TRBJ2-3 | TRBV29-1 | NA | CSVEQGADTQYF
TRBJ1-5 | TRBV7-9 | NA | CASSLVGAGSNQPQHF
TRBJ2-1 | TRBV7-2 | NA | CASSLAAGLSFNEQFF